A single TCR beta chain is shown here with its context. Its antigen is unidentified. Germline-derived CDR1 and CDR2 are MNHEY and SVGAGI. The CDR3 length is 14 residues. The junction had 5 bases not matched to a gene; V was cut back by 5 bases and J by 8 bases. Vbeta (60) and Jbeta (13) primers were used in the PCR. Profiling relied on immunoSEQ multiplex PCR, and the TCRdb table lists in-frame clones only, not all of them. In the table there are 95,000 to 130,000 clones, around 75% of which are singletons. The data stem from a study of cytomegalovirus exposure and HLA in healthy donors. Broader study findings: It was shown in a later analysis that HLA-associated TCR beta chains were more clonally expanded than other, equally common chains. The study carried out a later analysis of TCR beta sequences. It associated around 17,000 of them with specific HLA alleles at a false discovery rate of 0.05. No immune exposure information besides CMV serostatus was available.

This TCR was sampled from a woman aged 18 to 35 in good health and CMV-seronegative. The sample taken for sequencing was PBMCs. The chain carries TRBV6-5 and TRBJ1-4, with 10 bases identical to TRBD1. As DNA, the CDR3 is TGTGCCAGCAGTAGGGACAGGGGCTTCGAAAAACTGTTTTTT. This encodes CASSRDRGFEKLFF.